The 17 T cell receptor beta chains in this list originate from one sample, sequenced in a study of tumor and adjacent non-tumor tissue in lung cancer. Three rounds of nested PCR, following a modified ARM-PCR protocol, produced the TCRbeta library. MiXCR was run by TCRdb on the multiplex PCR reads, yielding one entry per CDR3 protein. The table shows some 80,000 distinct CDR3 sequences, with 76% occurring only once. RNA was extracted from bulk tissue without any cell sorting. This non-tumor lung sample came from over 3 cm beyond the tumor edge. Sequenced input: distant non-tumor lung tissue. These receptor sequences come from a man in his 70s with non-small cell lung cancer.

The gene calls are TRBV5-5 and TRBJ1-3; possibly TRBD1 for D (6 bases). CDR1 and CDR2 (germline): SGHKS, YYEKEE (reference sequence). Trimming removed 4 bases at V and 4 bases at J, with 21 bases between. This CDR3 contains 17 residues. DNA for the CDR3: TGTGCCAGCAGCACCTGGACAGAGGGTGCGGCGGGAAACACCATATATTTT. As protein: CASSTWTEGAAGNTIYF.

For this clonotype: Because the CDR3 is missing its conserved closing phenylalanine or tryptophan, this is likely a read error. The J gene is TRBJ2-1, the V gene TRBV4-1; the match to TRBD2 covers 8 bases. Germline CDR1 MGHRA, CDR2 YSYEKL. The CDR3 consists of 17 residues. The CDR3 loop reads CASIQVFSGTEWNEQFL. The CDR3 DNA follows: TGCGCCAGCATCCAAGTCTTTAGCGGGACGGAGTGGAATGAGCAGTTCTTA.

Comment on this clonotype: The final CDR3 position lacks the conserved phenylalanine or tryptophan, pointing to a likely read error. It is unclear where the CDR3 begins or ends on the DNA, so no DNA is shown, and the CDR3 is as TCRdb lists it. The chain links TRBV28 to TRBJ1-1; TRBD1, the D gene given by the table, was not confirmed from the DNA. CDR1 MDHEN and CDR2 SYDVKM come from the germline V gene. Including both end residues, the CDR3 is 15 amino acids long. CDR3 region: CASSGKGIGTTEAFL.

Notes on this clonotype: Without the conserved terminal phenylalanine or tryptophan, this CDR3 likely stems from a read error. The CDR3 sequence: CASRLPDTEAFC. The CDR3 DNA reads TGTGCCAGCAGGCTCCCTGACACTGAAGCTTTCTGT. This rearrangement joins TRBV6-6 to TRBJ1-1; no clear D gene. V was shortened by 6 bases and J by 3 bases, with 8 bases between the two germline ends. This CDR3 contains 12 residues. Looked up from germline, CDR1 is MNHNY and CDR2 is SVGAGI (reference sequence).

Remarks on this clonotype: One end of the junction fails to match germline, which may point to a read error. CDR3 DNA: TGTGCCACCAGTGGGTTCCAAGAGACACAGCACTTC. The encoded protein is CATSGFQETQHF. The chain links TRBV12-3 or TRBV12-4 to TRBJ2-5, with D unclear. CDR3 length equals 12 residues.

Regarding this clonotype: Given a much more abundant clone one base away, this may be a read error. The V call is TRBV6-1, the J call TRBJ1-4; TRBD1 is a possible D gene (5 bases). There are 14 residues in the CDR3. The V and J ends lost 7 bases and 2 bases respectively, with 11 bases between them. Germline CDR1 MNHNS, CDR2 SASEGT. CDR3 sequence: CASILKGTNEKLFF. CDR3 DNA sequence: TGTGCCAGCATCCTGAAGGGGACTAATGAAAAACTGTTTTTT.

Comment on this clonotype: At one end, the junction sequence differs from germline, possibly due to a read error. The chain uses TRBV6-1 and TRBJ1-2; the match to TRBD1 covers 8 bases. Germline V gives CDR1 MNHNS, CDR2 SASEGT. The CDR3 has 15 residues. In DNA form, the CDR3 reads TGTGCCAGCACCGCCCGGGACAGGAACGGTAGTGGCTACGCCTTC. This translates into CASTARDRNGSGYAF.

This chain joins TRBV4-2 and TRBJ2-3, with no clear D. The end of the DNA aligns better with TRBJ1-5, so the J call may be wrong. Germline V lookup: CDR1 LGHNA, CDR2 YNFKEQ. This CDR3 is 16 amino acids long. The CDR3 DNA sequence: TGTGCCAGCATCCTTTTGAGTAGCGGGCCGGAAGATACGCAGCATTTT. It encodes CASILLSSGPEDTQHF.

This clonotype has just one count. One junction end does not reproduce the germline sequence, and a read error may be involved. The CDR3 loop reads CTSSSLGGSGANVLTF. CDR3 DNA: TGTACCAGCAGTTCACTCGGGGGCTCTGGGGCCAACGTCCTGACTTTC. The chain recombines TRBV28 with TRBJ2-6, with D possibly being TRBD2 (6 bases). CDR3 length equals 16 residues. The germline CDR1 and CDR2 sequences are MDHEN and SYDVKM. Filled out from reference TRBV28 and TRBJ2-6, the complete variable domain reads DVKVTQSSRYLVKRTGEKVFLECVQDMDHENMFWYRQDPGLGLRLIYFSYDVKMKEKGDIPEGYSVSREKKERFSLILESASTNQTSMYLCTSSSLGGSGANVLTFGAGSRLTVL.

The rearrangement links TRBV10-2 to TRBJ2-2; D is unclear. V lost 7 bases and J lost 6, with 6 bases in between. This CDR3 has 11 residues. Germline CDR1 reads WSHSY; CDR2 reads SAAADI. CDR3 sequence reads: CASNDSGELFF. The CDR3 nucleotides read TGCGCCAGCAATGACTCCGGGGAGCTGTTTTTT.

As for this clonotype: A read error is possible here, since a much larger clone lies one base away. The rearrangement uses TRBV20-1 and TRBJ1-1, with 8 bases lining up with TRBD1. The CDR3 spans 13 residues. Germline V gene data show CDR1 as DFQATT and CDR2 as SNEGSKA (reference sequence). V trimming: 3 bases; J trimming: 7 bases; junction bases outside the gene matches: 7. CDR3: CSARAAGGSEAFF. CDR3 bases: TGCAGTGCTAGGGCCGCAGGGGGCAGTGAAGCTTTCTTT.

For this clonotype: At one boundary the junction diverges from the germline segment, which might be a read error. The chain combines TRBV5-5 with TRBJ2-7; 7 bases line up with TRBD2. Germline V lookup: CDR1 SGHKS, CDR2 YYEKEE (reference sequence). The CDR3 loop spans 13 amino acids. The CDR3 DNA sequence: TGTGCCAGCCAAAGCGTGGGGGGGAACGATCAGTACTTC. It yields the protein CASQSVGGNDQYF.

A note on this clonotype: The CDR3 end shows no conserved phenylalanine or tryptophan, and so a read error is likely. This chain uses TRBV6-5 with TRBJ2-1, with TRBD2 as a possible D gene (5 bases). CDR1 is MNHEY, CDR2 SVGAGI, per germline. The CDR3 consists of 11 residues. The CDR3 protein is CVSNTGNEQFL. Here the CDR3 DNA reads TGTGTCAGCAATACCGGGAACGAGCAGTTCTTA.

Regarding this clonotype: The junction departs from the called germline gene at one end, perhaps through a read error. The chain recombines TRBV20-1 with TRBJ1-6; 7 bases are shared with TRBD1. The CDR3 covers 14 residues. Germline assignment: CDR1 DFQATT and CDR2 SNEGSKA (reference sequence). The CDR3 coding sequence is TGCAGTGCCACTAACGACAGGGAAAAATCACCCCTCCACTTC. It is translated as CSATNDREKSPLHF.

V usage is TRBV12-3 or TRBV12-4 and J usage is TRBJ2-5; 11 nucleotides line up with TRBD2. CDR3 size: 12 residues. In DNA, the CDR3 is TGTGGTAGCGGGGGGGAAGGAGAGACCCAGTACTTC. Translation gives CGSGGEGETQYF.

Concerning this clonotype: No conserved phenylalanine or tryptophan is present at the end of the CDR3, so a read error is the likely explanation. It is unclear where the CDR3 begins or ends on the DNA, so no DNA is shown, and the CDR3 is as TCRdb lists it. The chain couples TRBV13 to TRBJ2-7; TRBD2 is taken as the D call from the table, unchecked against the DNA. The CDR3 is 13 residues long, counting both termini. Germline-derived CDR1 and CDR2 are PRHDT and FYEKMQ (reference sequence). The CDR3 protein is CASGPLKLAEQCY.

This clonotype was observed a single time. A junction end diverges from the germline sequence, so it may reflect a read error. This rearrangement joins TRBV5-5 to TRBJ2-7; D may be TRBD2 (5 bases). CDR1 is SGHKS, CDR2 YYEKEE, per germline (reference sequence). CDR3 length: 13 residues. The CDR3 region has the DNA TGTGCCAGCAACTCGGACGGAGACTACGAGGAGTACTTC. Translated: CASNSDGDYEEYF. The variable domain in full, with the rest retrieved from reference TRBV5-5 and TRBJ2-7, is DAGVTQSPTHLIKTRGQQVTLRCSPISGHKSVSWYQQVLGQGPQFIFQYYEKEERGRGNFPDRFSARQFPNYSSELNVNALLLGDSALYLCASNSDGDYEEYFGPGTRLTVT.